Listed here is a single T cell receptor (beta chain). CDR3 length equals 15 residues. Germline loops: CDR1 MDHEN, CDR2 SYDVKM. V trimming: 3 bases; J trimming: 2 bases; junction bases outside the gene matches: 4. Repertoires were generated with immunoSEQ multiplex PCR, while TCRdb's copy carries only in-frame clones and drops some. The table shows 450,000 to 500,000 clones, with roughly 80% occurring only once. The data belong to a study of shared clonotypes between healthy human individuals. The J gene is TRBJ1-2, the V gene TRBV28; 9 nucleotides match TRBD1. This TCR derives from a woman in her thirties or forties in good health. Some clones in this sample may be carry-over from other donors' samples. What was sequenced was PBMCs. The CDR3 sequence: CASSFATGGNYGYTF. The CDR3 DNA is TGTGCCAGCAGTTTTGCGACAGGGGGAAACTATGGCTACACCTTC.